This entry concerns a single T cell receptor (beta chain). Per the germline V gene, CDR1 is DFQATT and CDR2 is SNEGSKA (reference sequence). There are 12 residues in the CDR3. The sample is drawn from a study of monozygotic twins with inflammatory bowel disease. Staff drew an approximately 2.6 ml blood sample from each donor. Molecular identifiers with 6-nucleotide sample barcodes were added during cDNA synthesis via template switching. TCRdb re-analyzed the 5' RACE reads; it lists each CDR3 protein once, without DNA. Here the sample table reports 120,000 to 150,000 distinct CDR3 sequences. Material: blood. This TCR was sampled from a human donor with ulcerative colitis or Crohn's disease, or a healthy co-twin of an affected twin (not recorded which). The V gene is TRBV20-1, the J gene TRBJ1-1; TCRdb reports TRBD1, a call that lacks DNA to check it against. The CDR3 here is CSAIGAGLEAFF.